This T cell receptor (beta chain) stems from a study of OX40 agonist ivuxolimab in advanced cancers. Study summary: Each dose-escalation patient presented with hepatocellular carcinoma, melanoma, renal cell or head and neck cancer. The study's findings and limits: A proportion of nonresponders additionally exhibited low normalized T-cell clonal expansion.

The CDR3 loop spans 17 amino acids. Trimming left V 1 base short and J 3 bases short, with 18 bases between. The germline V gene encodes CDR1 MNHEY and CDR2 SMNVEV (reference sequence). As concerns this clone: Its specificity is not known.

Peripheral blood came from all dose cohorts at three timepoints. Sequenced by immunoSEQ multiplex PCR; TCRdb stores in-frame clones only, minus some. This table holds 75,000 to 100,000 clones, 92% found once. This TCR was sampled from an adult with an advanced solid tumor such as melanoma, head and neck, liver or kidney cancer. V gene TRBV27 combines with J gene TRBJ1-2; perhaps TRBD1 as D (5 bases). Sample: CD4+ or CD8+ T cells sorted from blood, taken in a trial of the OX40 agonist ivuxolimab. Here the CDR3 reads CASSLLVGLGTDYGYTF. The CDR3 nucleotides read TGTGCCAGCAGTTTATTAGTTGGGTTGGGGACGGACTATGGCTACACCTTC.